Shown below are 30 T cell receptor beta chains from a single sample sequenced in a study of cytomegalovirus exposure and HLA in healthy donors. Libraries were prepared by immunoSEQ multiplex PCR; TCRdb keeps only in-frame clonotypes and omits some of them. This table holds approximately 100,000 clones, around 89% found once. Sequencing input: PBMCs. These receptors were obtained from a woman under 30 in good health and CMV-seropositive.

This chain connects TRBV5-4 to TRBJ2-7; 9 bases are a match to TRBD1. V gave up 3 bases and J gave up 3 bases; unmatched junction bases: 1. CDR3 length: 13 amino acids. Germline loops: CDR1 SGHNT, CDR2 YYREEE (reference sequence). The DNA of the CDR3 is TGTGCCAGCAGCTCGGGACAGGGCTACGAGCAGTACTTC. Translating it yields CASSSGQGYEQYF. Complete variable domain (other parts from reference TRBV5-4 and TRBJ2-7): ETGVTQSPTHLIKTRGQQVTLRCSSQSGHNTVSWYQQALGQGPQFIFQYYREEENGRGNFPPRFSGLQFPNYSSELNVNALELDDSALYLCASSSGQGYEQYFGPGTRLTVT.

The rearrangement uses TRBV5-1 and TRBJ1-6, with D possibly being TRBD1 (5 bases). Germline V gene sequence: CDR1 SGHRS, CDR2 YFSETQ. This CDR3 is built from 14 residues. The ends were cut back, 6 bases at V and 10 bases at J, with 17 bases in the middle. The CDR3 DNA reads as TGCGCCAGCAACCGAGGCCAGGGTGGCTCACCCCTCCACTTT. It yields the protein CASNRGQGGSPLHF. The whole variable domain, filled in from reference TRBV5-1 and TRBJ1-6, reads KAGVTQTPRYLIKTRGQQVTLSCSPISGHRSVSWYQQTPGQGLQFLFEYFSETQRNKGNFPGRFSGRQFSNSRSEMNVSTLELGDSALYLCASNRGQGGSPLHFGNGTRLTVT.

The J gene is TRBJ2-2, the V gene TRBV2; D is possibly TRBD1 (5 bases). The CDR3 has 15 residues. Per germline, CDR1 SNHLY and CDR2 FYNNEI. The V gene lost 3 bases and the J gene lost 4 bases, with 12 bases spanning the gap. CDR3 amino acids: CASSDFRVGTGELFF. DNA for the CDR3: TGTGCCAGCAGTGACTTCAGGGTCGGCACCGGGGAGCTGTTTTTT.

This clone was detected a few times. In DNA, the CDR3 is TGTGCCAGCAGCCTGGGGACTAGCGGGGATGATACGCAGTATTTT. Its protein is CASSLGTSGDDTQYF. The chain uses TRBV11-3 and TRBJ2-3, with 13 bases that match TRBD2. CDR1 is SGHNT, CDR2 YENEEA, per germline. Trimming removed 5 bases from V and 6 bases from J; junction bases left unmatched: 5. This CDR3 has 15 amino acids.

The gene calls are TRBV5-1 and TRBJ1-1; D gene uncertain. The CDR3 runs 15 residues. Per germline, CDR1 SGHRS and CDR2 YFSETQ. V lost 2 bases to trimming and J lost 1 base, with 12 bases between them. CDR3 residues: CASSFGRGSNTEAFF. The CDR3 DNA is TGCGCCAGCAGCTTCGGACGGGGATCGAACACTGAAGCTTTCTTT.

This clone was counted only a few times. Written as DNA, the CDR3 is TGTGCCAGCAGTTTATTGCCCGGGAGCTCCTACGAGCAGTACTTC. This translates into CASSLLPGSSYEQYF. This chain links TRBV28 with TRBJ2-7, with D perhaps matching TRBD2 (6 bases). The CDR3 is made up of 15 amino acids. Deletions cut 1 base from V and 0 bases from J, with 10 bases between. Germline V gene lookup returns CDR1 MDHEN and CDR2 SYDVKM. Supplemented by reference TRBV28 and TRBJ2-7, the full variable domain reads DVKVTQSSRYLVKRTGEKVFLECVQDMDHENMFWYRQDPGLGLRLIYFSYDVKMKEKGDIPEGYSVSREKKERFSLILESASTNQTSMYLCASSLLPGSSYEQYFGPGTRLTVT.

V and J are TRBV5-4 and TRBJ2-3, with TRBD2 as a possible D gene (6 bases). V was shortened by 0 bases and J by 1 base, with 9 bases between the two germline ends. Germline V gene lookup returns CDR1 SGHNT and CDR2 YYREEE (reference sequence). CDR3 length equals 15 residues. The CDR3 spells CASSLDGGGTDTQYF. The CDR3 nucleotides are TGTGCCAGCAGCTTGGATGGCGGGGGCACAGATACGCAGTATTTT.

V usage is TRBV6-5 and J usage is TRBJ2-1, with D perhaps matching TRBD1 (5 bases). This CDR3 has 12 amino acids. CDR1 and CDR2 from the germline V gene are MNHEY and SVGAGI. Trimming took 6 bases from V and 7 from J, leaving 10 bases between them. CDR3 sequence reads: CASSVTGNEQFF. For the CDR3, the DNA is TGTGCCAGCAGCGTAACAGGTAATGAGCAGTTCTTC.

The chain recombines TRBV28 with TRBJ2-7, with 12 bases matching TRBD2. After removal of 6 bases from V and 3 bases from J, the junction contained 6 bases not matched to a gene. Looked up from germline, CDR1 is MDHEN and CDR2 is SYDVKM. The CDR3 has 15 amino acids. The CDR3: CASSTSGGPHYEQYV. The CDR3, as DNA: TGTGCCAGCAGCACTAGCGGGGGGCCCCACTACGAGCAGTACGTC.

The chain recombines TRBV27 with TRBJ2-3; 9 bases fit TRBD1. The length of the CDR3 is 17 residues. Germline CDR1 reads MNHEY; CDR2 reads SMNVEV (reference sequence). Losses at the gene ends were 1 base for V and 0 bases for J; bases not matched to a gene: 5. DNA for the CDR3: TGTGCCAGCAGTTTATTGGGGGACAGGGAAAGCACAGATACGCAGTATTTT. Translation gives CASSLLGDRESTDTQYF.

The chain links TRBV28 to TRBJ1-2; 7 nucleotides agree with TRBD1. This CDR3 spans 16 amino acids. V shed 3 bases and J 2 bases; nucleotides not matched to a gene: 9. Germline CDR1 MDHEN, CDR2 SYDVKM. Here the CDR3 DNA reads TGTGCCAGCAGTTTCCCAAACCGACAGGGAAACTATGGCTACACCTTC. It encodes CASSFPNRQGNYGYTF.

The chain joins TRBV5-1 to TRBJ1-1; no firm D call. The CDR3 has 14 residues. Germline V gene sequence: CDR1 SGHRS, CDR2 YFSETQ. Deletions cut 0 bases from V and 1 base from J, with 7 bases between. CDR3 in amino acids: CASSLDSSNTEAFF. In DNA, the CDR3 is TGCGCCAGCAGCTTGGACAGTTCGAACACTGAAGCTTTCTTT.

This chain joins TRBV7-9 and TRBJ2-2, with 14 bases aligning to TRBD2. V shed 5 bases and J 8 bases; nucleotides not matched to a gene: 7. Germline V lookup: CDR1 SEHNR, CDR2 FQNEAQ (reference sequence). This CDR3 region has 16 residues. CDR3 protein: CASSPPGLAGVGELFF. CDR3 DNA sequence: TGTGCCAGCAGCCCCCCGGGACTAGCGGGGGTAGGGGAGCTGTTTTTT.

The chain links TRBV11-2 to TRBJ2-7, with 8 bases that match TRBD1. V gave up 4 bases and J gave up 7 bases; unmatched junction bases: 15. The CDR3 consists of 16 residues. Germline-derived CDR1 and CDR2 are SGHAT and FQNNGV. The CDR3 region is CASSSMTNRGSGEQYF. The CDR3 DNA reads TGTGCCAGCAGCTCGATGACAAACAGGGGGTCTGGTGAGCAGTACTTC. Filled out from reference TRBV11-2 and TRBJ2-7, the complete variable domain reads EAGVAQSPRYKIIEKRQSVAFWCNPISGHATLYWYQQILGQGPKLLIQFQNNGVVDDSQLPKDRFSAERLKGVDSTLKIQPAKLEDSAVYLCASSSMTNRGSGEQYFGPGTRLTVT.

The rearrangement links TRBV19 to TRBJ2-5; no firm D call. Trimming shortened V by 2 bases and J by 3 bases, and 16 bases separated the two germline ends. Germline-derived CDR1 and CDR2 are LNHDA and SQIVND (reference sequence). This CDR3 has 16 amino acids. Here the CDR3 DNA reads TGTGCCAGTAGTATACCCCCGACGGCTGAGGAAGAGACCCAGTACTTC. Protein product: CASSIPPTAEEETQYF.

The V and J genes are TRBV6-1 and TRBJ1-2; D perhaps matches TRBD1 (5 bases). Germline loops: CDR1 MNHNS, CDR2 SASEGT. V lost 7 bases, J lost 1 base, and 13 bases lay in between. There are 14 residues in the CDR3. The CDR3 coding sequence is TGTGCCAGCAAGCGGGACGCCCTTAACTATGGCTACACCTTC. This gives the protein CASKRDALNYGYTF.

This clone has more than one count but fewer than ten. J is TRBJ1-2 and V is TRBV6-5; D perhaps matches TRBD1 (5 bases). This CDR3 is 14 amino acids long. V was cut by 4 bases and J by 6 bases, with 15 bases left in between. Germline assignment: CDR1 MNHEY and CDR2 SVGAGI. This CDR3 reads CASSWGRWEDGYTF. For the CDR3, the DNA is TGTGCCAGCAGTTGGGGACGGTGGGAGGATGGCTACACCTTC.

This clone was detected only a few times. CDR3 in amino acids: CASSTRQGDNSPLHF. Here the CDR3 DNA reads TGTGCCAGCAGCACCCGACAGGGGGATAATTCACCCCTCCACTTT. This chain connects TRBV5-4 to TRBJ1-6, with 9 positions matching TRBD1. Per the germline V gene, CDR1 is SGHNT and CDR2 is YYREEE (reference sequence). The J segment lost 5 bases and the V segment lost 4 bases, leaving 4 bases of the junction unmatched. The CDR3 has 15 residues.

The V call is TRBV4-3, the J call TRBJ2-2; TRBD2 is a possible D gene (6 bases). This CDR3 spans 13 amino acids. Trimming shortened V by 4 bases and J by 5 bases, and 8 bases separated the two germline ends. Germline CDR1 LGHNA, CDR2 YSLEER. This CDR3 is CASSRRATGELFF. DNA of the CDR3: TGCGCCAGCAGCCGGAGGGCGACCGGGGAGCTGTTTTTT.

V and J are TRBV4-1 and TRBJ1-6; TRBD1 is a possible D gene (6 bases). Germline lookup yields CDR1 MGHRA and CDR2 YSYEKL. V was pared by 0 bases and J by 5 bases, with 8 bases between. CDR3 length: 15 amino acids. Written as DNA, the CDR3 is TGCGCCAGCAGCCAAGAGGGGGCGAATAATTCACCCCTCCACTTT. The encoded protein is CASSQEGANNSPLHF.

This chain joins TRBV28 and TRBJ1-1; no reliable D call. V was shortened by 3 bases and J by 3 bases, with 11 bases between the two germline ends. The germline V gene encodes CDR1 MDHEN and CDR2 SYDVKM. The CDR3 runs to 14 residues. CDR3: CASSFRPADTEAFF. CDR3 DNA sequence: TGTGCCAGCAGTTTCCGACCGGCGGACACTGAAGCTTTCTTT.

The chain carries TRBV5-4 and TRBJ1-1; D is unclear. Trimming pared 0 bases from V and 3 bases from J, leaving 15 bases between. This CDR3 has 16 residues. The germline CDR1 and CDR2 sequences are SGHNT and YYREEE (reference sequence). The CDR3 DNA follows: TGTGCCAGCAGCTTGGTACCTGGAGGAGAGTACACTGAAGCTTTCTTT. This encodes CASSLVPGGEYTEAFF.

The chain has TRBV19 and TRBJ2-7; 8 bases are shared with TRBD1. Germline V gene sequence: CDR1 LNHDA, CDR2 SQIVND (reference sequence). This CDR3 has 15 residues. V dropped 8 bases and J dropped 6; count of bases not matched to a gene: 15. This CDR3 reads CASRSDSTDRGEQYF. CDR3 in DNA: TGTGCCAGTCGGTCCGACTCCACCGACAGGGGCGAGCAGTACTTC.

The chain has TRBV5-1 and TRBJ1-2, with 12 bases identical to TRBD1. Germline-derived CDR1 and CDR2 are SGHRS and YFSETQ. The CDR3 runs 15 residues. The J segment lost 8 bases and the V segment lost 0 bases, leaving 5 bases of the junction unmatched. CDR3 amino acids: CASSLGGQGARGYTF. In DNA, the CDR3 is TGCGCCAGCAGCTTGGGGGGACAGGGGGCGCGCGGCTACACCTTC.

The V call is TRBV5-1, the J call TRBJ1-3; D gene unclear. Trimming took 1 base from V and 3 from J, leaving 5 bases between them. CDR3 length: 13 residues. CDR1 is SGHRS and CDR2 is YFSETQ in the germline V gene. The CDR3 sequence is CASSLPLGNTIYF. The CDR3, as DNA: TGCGCCAGCAGCTTGCCCCTTGGAAACACCATATATTTT.

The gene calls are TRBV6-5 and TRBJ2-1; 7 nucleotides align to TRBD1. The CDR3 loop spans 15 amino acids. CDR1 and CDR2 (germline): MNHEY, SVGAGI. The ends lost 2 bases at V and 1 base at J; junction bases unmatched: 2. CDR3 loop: CASSYDRDSYNEQFF. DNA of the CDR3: TGTGCCAGCAGTTACGACAGGGATTCCTACAATGAGCAGTTCTTC.

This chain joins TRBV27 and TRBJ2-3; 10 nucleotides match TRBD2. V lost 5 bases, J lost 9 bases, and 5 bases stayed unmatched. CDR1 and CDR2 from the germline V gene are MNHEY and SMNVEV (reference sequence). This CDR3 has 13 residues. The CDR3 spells CASSTRTSGTQYF. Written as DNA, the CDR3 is TGTGCCAGCAGTACCCGGACTAGCGGCACGCAGTATTTT.

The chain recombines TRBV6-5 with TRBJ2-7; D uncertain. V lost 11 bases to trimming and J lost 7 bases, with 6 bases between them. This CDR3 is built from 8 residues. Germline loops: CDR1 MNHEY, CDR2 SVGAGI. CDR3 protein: CAAGEQYV. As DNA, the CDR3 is TGTGCCGCCGGAGAGCAGTACGTC.

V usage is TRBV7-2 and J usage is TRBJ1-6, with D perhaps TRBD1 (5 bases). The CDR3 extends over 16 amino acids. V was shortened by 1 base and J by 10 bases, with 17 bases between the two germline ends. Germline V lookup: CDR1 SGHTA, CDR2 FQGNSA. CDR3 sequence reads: CASSLERGRVGSPLHF. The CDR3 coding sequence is TGTGCCAGCAGCTTAGAAAGGGGCAGGGTGGGATCACCCCTCCACTTT.

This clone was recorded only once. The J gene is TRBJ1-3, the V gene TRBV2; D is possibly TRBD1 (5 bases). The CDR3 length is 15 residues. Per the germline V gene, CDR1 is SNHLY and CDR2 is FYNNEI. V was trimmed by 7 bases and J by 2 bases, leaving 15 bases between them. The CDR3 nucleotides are TGTGCCAGCACCAGTGGCAGGGCTACTGGAAACACCATATATTTT. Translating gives CASTSGRATGNTIYF.